Listed here are 9 T cell receptor beta chains from one sample, sequenced in a study of vaccination and CD4 T cells after COVID-19. These receptors have no identified antigens. The assay that was used to sequence DNA from cultured CD4+ T cells was the Oncomine TCR Beta short-read assay. TCRdb ran MiXCR on the PCR reads and lists one entry per CDR3 protein. The repertoire has about 20,000 distinct CDR3 sequences, approximately 70% of them found once; the top ten carry about 3.7%. The treatment denotes: approximately nine-day PBMC culture with coronavirus spike peptide pools or control peptides (ViraFEST assay). Sample: CD4+ T cells from blood, cultured in vitro. All receptors come from a human donor who had recovered from COVID-19.

The chain joins TRBV11-3 to TRBJ1-1; TRBD1 is a possible D gene (5 bases). CDR3 length: 14 amino acids. V lost 5 bases and J 9 bases, leaving 19 bases between the germline ends. Germline CDR1 is SGHNT and CDR2 is YENEEA. CDR3 residues: CASSPGPGTLKAFF. DNA of the CDR3: TGTGCCAGCAGCCCCGGCCCCGGGACCTTAAAAGCTTTCTTT.

The chain couples TRBV19 to TRBJ1-1; 8 nucleotides align to TRBD1. The ends lost 5 bases at V and 4 bases at J; junction bases unmatched: 9. The germline V gene encodes CDR1 LNHDA and CDR2 SQIVND (reference sequence). This CDR3 has 15 residues. CDR3 nucleotides: TGTGCCAGTAGTTACCAGGGGGCGCTCGGCACTGAAGCTTTCTTT. Its protein product is CASSYQGALGTEAFF.

Only a few counts were recorded for this clonotype. This chain connects TRBV27 to TRBJ1-5, with TRBD1 as a possible D gene (6 bases). V was pared by 3 bases and J by 3 bases, with 12 bases between. CDR3 length: 15 amino acids. Germline assignment: CDR1 MNHEY and CDR2 SMNVEV (reference sequence). The CDR3 DNA follows: TGTGCCAGCAGTTTGAACAGGGATACCAATCAGCCCCAGCATTTT. Translated, it gives CASSLNRDTNQPQHF.

Concerning this clonotype itself: At one end, the junction sequence differs from germline, possibly due to a read error. This chain joins TRBV20-1 and TRBJ1-2; 8 bases fit TRBD1. This CDR3 is 15 amino acids long. Germline V lookup: CDR1 DFQATT, CDR2 SNEGSKA (reference sequence). The CDR3 nucleotides are TGCAGTGCTGGAGACAGGGGTCGGGGTAACTATGGCTACACCTTC. This gives the protein CSAGDRGRGNYGYTF.

The sample holds one count of this clonotype. V is TRBV6-2 or TRBV6-3 and J is TRBJ2-7, with D unresolved. CDR3 length: 14 residues. Trimming took 6 bases from V and 8 from J, leaving 20 bases between them. The germline CDR1 and CDR2 sequences are MNHEY and SVGEGT. The CDR3 loop is CASSVTGPRGKQYF. In nucleotides, the CDR3 is TGTGCCAGCAGCGTCACCGGGCCGAGAGGCAAGCAGTACTTC.

This chain uses TRBV19 with TRBJ2-5; 10 nucleotides agree with TRBD2. Germline loops: CDR1 LNHDA, CDR2 SQIVND (reference sequence). J was trimmed by 5 bases and V by 4 bases; bases with no gene match: 7. This CDR3 has 15 amino acids. CDR3 residues: CASSRKRGGLETQYF. The DNA of the CDR3 is TGTGCCAGTAGTAGAAAGCGGGGGGGGTTGGAGACCCAGTACTTC.

The gene calls are TRBV20-1 and TRBJ1-1; 7 bases agree with TRBD1. This CDR3 has 14 amino acids. CDR1 and CDR2 (germline): DFQATT, SNEGSKA (reference sequence). The trim removed 2 bases at V and 3 bases at J, leaving 6 bases unmatched. The CDR3 nucleotides read TGCAGTGCTAGAAAGGGGGCTGATGACACTGAAGCTTTCTTT. Protein: CSARKGADDTEAFF.

The V and J genes are TRBV5-1 and TRBJ2-7; D possibly matches TRBD1 or TRBD2 (6 bases each). Germline values: CDR1 SGHRS, CDR2 YFSETQ. V was trimmed by 0 bases and J by 0 bases, leaving 10 bases between them. The CDR3 totals 15 residues. CDR3 residues: CASSLGGTSSYEQYF. CDR3 bases: TGCGCCAGCAGCTTGGGCGGGACATCCTCCTACGAGCAGTACTTC.

The chain has TRBV20-1 and TRBJ2-5, with a tentative D call TRBD1 (6 bases). Germline-derived CDR1 and CDR2 are DFQATT and SNEGSKA (reference sequence). V was trimmed by 3 bases and J by 4 bases, leaving 12 bases between them. The CDR3 has 13 residues. The CDR3 DNA reads as TGCAGTGCTAGCCAGGGGTTCAGAGAGACCCAGTACTTC. Translation: CSASQGFRETQYF.